The 13 T cell receptor beta chains below all came from one sample that was sequenced in a study of blood T cell repertoires in COVID-19. The assay was immunoSEQ multiplex PCR, and TCRdb's table has in-frame clones only and misses some. Of approximately 260,000 clones in the sample, roughly 84% were seen once. The sequencing input was peripheral blood. The receptors shown here come from a woman between 40 and 55 years old with active or convalescent COVID-19.

The rearrangement uses TRBV7-9 and TRBJ1-4, with 8 bases lining up with TRBD1. The J segment lost 6 bases and the V segment lost 2 bases, leaving 2 bases of the junction unmatched. CDR3 length equals 14 residues. The germline V gene encodes CDR1 SEHNR and CDR2 FQNEAQ (reference sequence). DNA for the CDR3: TGTGCCAGCAGCTTAACGACAGGGGATGAAAAACTGTTTTTT. Translated: CASSLTTGDEKLFF. The entire variable domain, with the rest obtained from reference TRBV7-9 and TRBJ1-4, is as follows: DTGVSQNPRHKITKRGQNVTFRCDPISEHNRLYWYRQTLGQGPEFLTYFQNEAQLEKSRLLSDRFSAERPKGSFSTLEIQRTEQGDSAMYLCASSLTTGDEKLFFGSGTQLSVL.

V and J are TRBV14 and TRBJ2-3, with TRBD1 matching 7 bases. CDR1 and CDR2 from the germline V gene are SGHDN and FVKESK. J gave up 0 bases and V 4 bases, and 4 bases lay outside the gene matches. The length of the CDR3 is 15 residues. This CDR3 reads CASSPQGKSTDTQYF. The CDR3 DNA follows: TGTGCCAGCAGCCCACAGGGGAAGAGCACAGATACGCAGTATTTT.

The chain employs TRBV4-2 and TRBJ2-2; 7 positions match TRBD1. Looked up from germline, CDR1 is LGHNA and CDR2 is YNFKEQ. The CDR3 is 16 amino acids. The J segment lost 4 bases and the V segment lost 1 base, leaving 6 bases of the junction unmatched. The CDR3 DNA is TGTGCCAGCAGCCAAGTCGACAGGGCGACCACCGGGGAGCTGTTTTTT. Translation gives CASSQVDRATTGELFF.

The chain joins TRBV18 to TRBJ2-1; 8 nucleotides agree with TRBD2. With 3 bases clipped from V and 7 bases from J, the junction kept 8 bases outside the gene matches. The CDR3 covers 15 residues. CDR1 is KGHSH and CDR2 is LQKENI in the germline V gene. The CDR3 bases are TGTGCCAGCTCACCTCTGGCGGGGGGCGGAAATGAGCAGTTCTTC. Translated: CASSPLAGGGNEQFF.

This sequence joins TRBV7-9 and TRBJ1-1, with unresolved D. CDR1 is SEHNR and CDR2 is FQNEAQ in the germline V gene (reference sequence). V was trimmed by 2 bases and J by 3 bases, leaving 22 bases between them. The CDR3 runs to 18 residues. The DNA of the CDR3 is TGTGCCAGCAGCTTACCCCTCCAGAGGGCTTACGGGGACACTGAAGCTTTCTTT. Its protein product is CASSLPLQRAYGDTEAFF.

The chain recombines TRBV5-1 with TRBJ1-2; tentative D call: TRBD1 (5 bases). The V end was cut by 1 base, the J end by 4 bases, with 11 bases between. CDR1 and CDR2 from the germline V gene are SGHRS and YFSETQ. The CDR3 runs 14 residues. CDR3 amino acids: CASSLYQGGYGYTF. CDR3 bases: TGCGCCAGCAGCTTGTACCAGGGTGGCTATGGCTACACCTTC. The full variable domain, completed using reference TRBV5-1 and TRBJ1-2, is KAGVTQTPRYLIKTRGQQVTLSCSPISGHRSVSWYQQTPGQGLQFLFEYFSETQRNKGNFPGRFSGRQFSNSRSEMNVSTLELGDSALYLCASSLYQGGYGYTFGSGTRLTVV.

The rearrangement uses TRBV11-1 and TRBJ1-5; D call uncertain. The length of the CDR3 is 12 residues. Germline V gene data show CDR1 as SGHAT and CDR2 as FQDESV (reference sequence). V lost 5 bases, J lost 9 bases, and 11 bases lay in between. CDR3 in amino acids: CASSPHSGPQHF. Here the CDR3 DNA reads TGTGCCAGCAGCCCCCACTCGGGGCCCCAGCATTTT.

Only a few counts were recorded for this clone. The chain carries TRBV3-1 (or the pseudogene TRBV3-2) and TRBJ2-7; 11 nucleotides align to TRBD1. The trim removed 1 base at V and 3 bases at J, leaving 5 bases unmatched. The CDR3 is 16 amino acids. The V gene's germline CDR1 is LGHDT and CDR2 YNNKEL (reference sequence). This CDR3 reads CASSQGPDRGLYEQYF. The CDR3 nucleotides read TGTGCCAGCAGCCAAGGCCCGGACAGGGGGCTCTACGAGCAGTACTTC.

This clone came up a few times. This chain uses TRBV18 with TRBJ1-1, with 7 nucleotides matching TRBD1. Germline V gives CDR1 KGHSH, CDR2 LQKENI. J was trimmed by 0 bases and V by 1 base; bases with no gene match: 8. This CDR3 has 17 amino acids. CDR3 region: CASSPLPLGQMNTEAFF. In nucleotides, the CDR3 is TGTGCCAGCTCACCACTTCCTCTGGGACAGATGAACACTGAAGCTTTCTTT.

V and J are TRBV11-2 and TRBJ1-6; 8 bases line up with TRBD1. Unmatched junction bases numbered 8, after V lost 5 bases and J lost 8 bases. This CDR3 has 15 amino acids. The germline V gene has CDR1 SGHAT and CDR2 FQNNGV. The CDR3 nucleotides are TGTGCCAGCAGCGGTCAGGGGGCGTCGTATTCACCCCTCCACTTT. Encoded protein: CASSGQGASYSPLHF.

The chain has TRBV28 and TRBJ1-5; 10 nucleotides agree with TRBD1. The CDR3 spans 16 residues. After removal of 7 bases from V and 5 bases from J, the junction contained 11 bases not matched to a gene. Germline CDR1 and CDR2: MDHEN and SYDVKM. CDR3 nucleotide sequence: TGTGCCAGCACCCATCGGGACAGGGGCGCCTATCAGCCCCAGCATTTT. It encodes CASTHRDRGAYQPQHF. The entire variable domain, with the rest obtained from reference TRBV28 and TRBJ1-5, is as follows: DVKVTQSSRYLVKRTGEKVFLECVQDMDHENMFWYRQDPGLGLRLIYFSYDVKMKEKGDIPEGYSVSREKKERFSLILESASTNQTSMYLCASTHRDRGAYQPQHFGDGTRLSIL.

J is TRBJ1-5 and V is TRBV10-2, with no clear D. The V end lost 8 bases, the J end lost 0 bases, and 14 bases lay between the germline ends. Germline V CDR1 and CDR2: WSHSY, SAAADI. The CDR3 spans 15 residues. The CDR3 DNA reads TGCGCCAGCCGAAGGACGGGAAATAGCAATCAGCCCCAGCATTTT. Translating gives CASRRTGNSNQPQHF.

The chain links TRBV10-2 to TRBJ1-1; D not resolved. V gave up 3 bases and J gave up 1 base, with 6 bases separating them. The CDR3 spans 13 residues. Germline V gives CDR1 WSHSY, CDR2 SAAADI. CDR3 sequence reads: CASSDGGNTEAFF. Here the CDR3 DNA reads TGCGCCAGCAGTGACGGCGGGAACACTGAAGCTTTCTTT.